The clone carrying this T cell receptor (beta chain) was seen a handful of times. Its specificity is not known. TCRdb itself ran the 5' RACE reads through MiXCR, one entry per CDR3 protein. Among around 280,000 distinct CDR3 sequences listed, approximately 20% were seen once. The record originates from a study of CD8 T cells in ankylosing spondylitis. Overall study findings and caveats: Disease-linked clones had a CD8+ phenotype and relatively low frequency in peripheral blood.

The CDR3 extends over 16 amino acids. Germline CDR1 is SQVTM and CDR2 is ANQGSEA. V shed 1 base, J shed 3 bases, and the junction held 7 bases outside the gene matches. The sample comprised blood, either unsorted or a sorted T cell fraction (not recorded which). This receptor was identified in a male donor with ankylosing spondylitis or in good health (not recorded which). The chain joins TRBV29-1 to TRBJ2-1, with 9 bases identical to TRBD1. CDR3 nucleotide sequence: TGCAGCGTTGAAGTCTTAACAGGGGGCCACTACAATGAGCAGTTCTTC. Translated, it gives CSVEVLTGGHYNEQFF.